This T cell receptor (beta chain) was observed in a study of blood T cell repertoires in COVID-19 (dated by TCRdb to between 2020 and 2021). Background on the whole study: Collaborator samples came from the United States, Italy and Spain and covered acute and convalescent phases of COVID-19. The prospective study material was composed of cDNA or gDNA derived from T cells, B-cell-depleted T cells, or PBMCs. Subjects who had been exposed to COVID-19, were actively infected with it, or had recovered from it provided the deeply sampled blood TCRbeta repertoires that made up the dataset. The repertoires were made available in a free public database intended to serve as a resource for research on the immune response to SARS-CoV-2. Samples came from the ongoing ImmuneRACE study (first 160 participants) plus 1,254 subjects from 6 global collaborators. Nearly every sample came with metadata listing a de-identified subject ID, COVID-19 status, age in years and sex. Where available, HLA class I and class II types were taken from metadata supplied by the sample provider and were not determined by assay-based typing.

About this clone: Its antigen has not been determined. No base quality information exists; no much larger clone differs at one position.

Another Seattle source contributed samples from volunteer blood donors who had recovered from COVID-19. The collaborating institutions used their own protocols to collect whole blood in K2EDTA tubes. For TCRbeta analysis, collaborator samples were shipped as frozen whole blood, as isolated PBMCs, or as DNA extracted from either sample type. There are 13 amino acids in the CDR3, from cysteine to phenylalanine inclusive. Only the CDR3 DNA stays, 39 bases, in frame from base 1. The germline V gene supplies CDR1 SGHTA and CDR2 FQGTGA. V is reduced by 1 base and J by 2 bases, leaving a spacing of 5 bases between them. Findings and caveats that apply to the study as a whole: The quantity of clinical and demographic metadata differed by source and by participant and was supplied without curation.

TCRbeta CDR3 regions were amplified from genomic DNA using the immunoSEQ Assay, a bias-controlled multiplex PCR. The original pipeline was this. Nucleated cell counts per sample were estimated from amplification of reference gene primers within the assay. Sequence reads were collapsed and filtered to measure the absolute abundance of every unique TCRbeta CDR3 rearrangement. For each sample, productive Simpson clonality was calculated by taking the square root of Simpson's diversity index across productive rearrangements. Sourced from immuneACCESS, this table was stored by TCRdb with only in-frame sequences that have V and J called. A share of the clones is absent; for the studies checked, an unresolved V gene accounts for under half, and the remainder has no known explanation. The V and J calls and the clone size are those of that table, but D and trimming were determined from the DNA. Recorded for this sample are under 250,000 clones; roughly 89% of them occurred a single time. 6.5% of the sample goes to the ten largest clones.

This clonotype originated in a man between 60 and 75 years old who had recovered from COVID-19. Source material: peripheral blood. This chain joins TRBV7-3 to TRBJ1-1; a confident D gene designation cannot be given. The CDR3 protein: CASSLNVNTEAFF. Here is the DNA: TGTGCCAGCAGCTTAAATGTAAACACTGAAGCTTTCTTT.